One sample yielded the 9 T cell receptor beta chains listed below, sequenced in a study of vaccination and CD4 T cells after COVID-19. As for treatment: approximately 9-day PBMC culture with coronavirus spike peptide pools or control peptides (ViraFEST assay). These TCRs are of unknown antigen specificity. Sequencing of the DNA from cultured CD4+ T cells was carried out with the Oncomine TCR Beta short-read assay. TCRdb processed the PCR reads anew with MiXCR; each CDR3 protein has one entry. The sample consists of about 10,000 distinct CDR3 sequences, 26% of them appearing once. Source: CD4+ T cells from blood, cultured in vitro, taken before SARS-CoV-2 vaccination. Receptors originate from a human donor who received a COVID-19 vaccine.

The table lists this clonotype with a count of one. V is TRBV14 and J is TRBJ2-3, with 11 positions matching TRBD2. The CDR3 extends over 21 amino acids. Per germline, CDR1 SGHDN and CDR2 FVKESK. The J segment lost 0 bases and the V segment lost 3 bases, leaving 17 bases of the junction unmatched. The CDR3 protein is CASSQISGGVFSTRSTDTQYF. As DNA, the CDR3 is TGTGCCAGCAGCCAGATTAGCGGGGGGGTATTTTCTACCCGTAGCACAGATACGCAGTATTTT. The full variable domain, rest sourced from reference TRBV14 and TRBJ2-3, is EAGVTQFPSHSVIEKGQTVTLRCDPISGHDNLYWYRRVMGKEIKFLLHFVKESKQDESGMPNNRFLAERTGGTYSTLKVQPAELEDSGVYFCASSQISGGVFSTRSTDTQYFGPGTRLTVL.

This sequence joins TRBV6-1 and TRBJ1-1, with TRBD1 identical over 7 bases. V lost 6 bases and J lost 0; bases outside the gene matches: 16. CDR1 is MNHNS and CDR2 is SASEGT in the germline V gene. The CDR3 spans 18 residues. DNA of the CDR3: TGTGCCAGCAGCAAAGACAGGGCAGCAGGAGCAATGAACACTGAAGCTTTCTTT. Translating it yields CASSKDRAAGAMNTEAFF.

V is TRBV18 and J is TRBJ2-7; D possibly corresponds to TRBD1 (5 bases). This CDR3 has 12 amino acids. Germline V gene lookup returns CDR1 KGHSH and CDR2 LQKENI. V was trimmed by 3 bases and J by 5 bases, leaving 8 bases between them. This CDR3 reads CASSPTVDEQYF. In DNA form, the CDR3 reads TGTGCCAGCTCACCGACAGTGGACGAGCAGTACTTC.

The rearrangement links TRBV6-5 to TRBJ1-1, with TRBD1 matching over 9 bases. V was pared by 0 bases and J by 5 bases, with 4 bases of the junction left unmatched. Germline V lookup: CDR1 MNHEY, CDR2 SVGAGI. The CDR3 has 15 amino acids. CDR3 DNA: TGTGCCAGCAGTTACTCCCCGGACAGGGGAACTGAAGCTTTCTTT. Protein sequence: CASSYSPDRGTEAFF.

The chain joins TRBV24-1 to TRBJ2-2, with D possibly TRBD1 on 6 matching bases. Germline V gives CDR1 KGHDR, CDR2 SFDVKD. The CDR3 has 16 amino acids. Trimming stripped 0 bases from V and 1 base from J, with 8 bases between. For the CDR3, the DNA is TGTGCCACCAGTGATTTGCTCAGGGGGAACACCGGGGAGCTGTTTTTT. It translates to CATSDLLRGNTGELFF.

The V gene is TRBV6-5, the J gene TRBJ1-2, with 10 bases aligning to TRBD1. The J segment lost 4 bases and the V segment lost 4 bases, leaving 6 bases of the junction unmatched. Germline CDR1 MNHEY, CDR2 SVGAGI. The CDR3 totals 15 residues. In DNA form, the CDR3 reads TGTGCCAGCAGTTCCCCGGGACAGGGGTCCTATGGCTACACCTTC. It yields the protein CASSSPGQGSYGYTF.

This clonotype was detected a few times. The gene calls are TRBV5-1 and TRBJ1-1; TRBD1 agrees at 8 bases. The CDR3 runs 12 residues. With V trimmed by 4 bases and J by 7 bases, 3 bases remained unmatched. Germline V CDR1 and CDR2: SGHRS, YFSETQ. In nucleotides, the CDR3 is TGCGCCAGCAGCCCCGGACAGGGTGAAGCTTTCTTT. It specifies CASSPGQGEAFF.

This clonotype was observed a few times. J is TRBJ2-2 and V is TRBV24-1, with D possibly being TRBD1 (6 bases). The CDR3 spans 16 residues. Germline loops: CDR1 KGHDR, CDR2 SFDVKD. The V end was cut by 6 bases, the J end by 5 bases, with 18 bases between. The CDR3 protein is CATSSWVGQLTGELFF. In DNA, the CDR3 is TGTGCCACCAGTTCGTGGGTAGGACAGTTGACCGGGGAGCTGTTTTTT.

The gene calls are TRBV6-1 and TRBJ1-2, with 7 bases that match TRBD1. The CDR3 length is 15 residues. Trimming removed 0 bases from V and 4 bases from J; junction bases left unmatched: 5. From germline, CDR1 is MNHNS and CDR2 SASEGT. The CDR3 protein is CASSEAGRGGYGYTF. In nucleotides, the CDR3 is TGTGCCAGCAGTGAAGCCGGCAGGGGGGGCTATGGCTACACCTTC.